This TCR beta chain was obtained from a study of PD-1 blockade in classical Hodgkin lymphoma. Study-wide points: Relative to healthy donors, newly diagnosed patients reportedly had lower baseline TCR diversity, which was reported as lower still in relapsed/refractory patients.

About this clone itself: Its antigen is unidentified.

Using immunoSEQ multiplex PCR, the repertoire was profiled, and TCRdb retains in-frame clones only, with some absent. This table holds about 46,000 clones, roughly 93% found once. Time point in this sample: newly diagnosed, previously untreated cHL patient sample. As a comparison, the study used PBMCs from newly diagnosed, untreated classical Hodgkin lymphoma. The TCR comes from a human donor with classical Hodgkin lymphoma. The specimen sequenced was peripheral blood mononuclear cells (PBMCs).

The CDR3 nucleotides read TGTGCCAGCAGCCAAGAAGCGGGAGGGGACAATGAGCAGTTCTTC. Protein sequence: CASSQEAGGDNEQFF. V is TRBV14 and J is TRBJ2-1; 10 bases are shared with TRBD2. The V and J ends lost 0 bases and 5 bases, in that order; junction bases with no gene match: 1. The CDR3 loop spans 15 amino acids. The germline CDR1 and CDR2 sequences are SGHDN and FVKESK.